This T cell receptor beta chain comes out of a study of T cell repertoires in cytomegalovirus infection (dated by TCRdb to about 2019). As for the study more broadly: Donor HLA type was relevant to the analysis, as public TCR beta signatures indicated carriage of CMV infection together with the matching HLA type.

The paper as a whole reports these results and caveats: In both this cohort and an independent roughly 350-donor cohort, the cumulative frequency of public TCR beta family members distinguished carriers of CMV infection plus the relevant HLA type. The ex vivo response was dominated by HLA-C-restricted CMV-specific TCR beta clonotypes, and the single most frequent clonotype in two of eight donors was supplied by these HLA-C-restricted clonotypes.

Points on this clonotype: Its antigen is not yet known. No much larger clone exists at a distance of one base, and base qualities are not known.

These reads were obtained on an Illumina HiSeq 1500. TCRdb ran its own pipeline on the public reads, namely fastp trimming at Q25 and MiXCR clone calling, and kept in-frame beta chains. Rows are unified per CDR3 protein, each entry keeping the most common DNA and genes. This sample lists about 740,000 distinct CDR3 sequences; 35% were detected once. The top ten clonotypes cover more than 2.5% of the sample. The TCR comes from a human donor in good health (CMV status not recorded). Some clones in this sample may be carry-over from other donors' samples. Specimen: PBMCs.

The DNA sequence follows: TGCAGCGCTGAGAGGGATCAAAACATTCAGTACTTC. This gives the protein CSAERDQNIQYF. The chain was built from TRBV29-1 and TRBJ2-4; a weak D assignment points to TRBD2 (5 bases agree). The CDR3 goes from the cysteine to the phenylalanine over 12 residues. The kept DNA is CDR3 alone, 36 bases in frame from the first base. V was cut back by 7 bases and J by 5 bases, leaving a gap of 12 bases between them. CDR1 SQVTM and CDR2 ANQGSEA are derived from the germline V gene.